The sample holds one count of the clone carrying this T cell receptor (beta chain). Its antigen is unknown. The record originates from a study of shared clonotypes between healthy human individuals. Study in general: The donor pool was made up of a couple of women and a few men aged 18 to 49. Study-level points and caveats: Naive CD4 clonotype sharing across several donors was 5% to 6%.

Each sorted subset replicate got 200 ng genomic DNA, tens of thousands of genomes. In the original analysis: Without quality scores, immunoSEQ junctional reads could not be filtered like full-length reads. Profiling relied on immunoSEQ multiplex PCR, and the TCRdb table lists in-frame clones only, not all of them. That table supplies the V and J calls and clone size; D and trimming were determined from the DNA. The sample lists more than 200,000 clones, 65% occurring once. Trimming took off 6 bases at V and 1 base at J, with 4 bases between the two ends. The germline V gene encodes CDR1 WSHSY and CDR2 SAAADI. The CDR3 has 12 amino acids.

The clonotype comes from a man aged 25 to 40 in good health. Sequenced: memory CD4+ T cells sorted from blood. Regarding subset: CD45RA-negative fraction. The rearrangement uses TRBV10-2 and TRBJ1-3; D is unclear. The CDR3 DNA is TGCGCCAGCAGGGCTTCTGGAAACACCATATATTTT. This translates into CASRASGNTIYF.